Sequencing of this T cell receptor (beta chain) was carried out in a study of glioma-infiltrating T cells. Study-wide results and limits: Very few CDR3 sequences were shared between tissue and blood.

Using RNA template, CDR3s of TCR alpha and beta were amplified with iRepertoire arm-PCR. TCRdb fed the multiplex PCR reads into MiXCR, producing one record per CDR3 protein. The sample lists 95,000 to 150,000 distinct CDR3 sequences; roughly 20% were seen once. This clonotype was recorded many times. Its antigen is currently unknown. Germline V CDR1 and CDR2: SGHTA, FQGNSA. Trimming left V 2 bases short and J 0 bases short, with 12 bases between. The CDR3 spans 16 residues. The gene calls are TRBV7-2 and TRBJ2-3, with D perhaps assigned TRBD1 or TRBD2 (5 bases each). Sequencing used glioma tissue, nonneoplastic brain tissue, or PBMCs (not recorded which). This TCR derives from a human donor with low-grade glioma or glioblastoma, undergoing nonglioma brain surgery, or in good health (not recorded which). CDR3 protein: CASSLLRGVSTDTQYF. The CDR3 bases are TGTGCCAGCAGCTTATTAAGGGGAGTAAGCACAGATACGCAGTATTTT.